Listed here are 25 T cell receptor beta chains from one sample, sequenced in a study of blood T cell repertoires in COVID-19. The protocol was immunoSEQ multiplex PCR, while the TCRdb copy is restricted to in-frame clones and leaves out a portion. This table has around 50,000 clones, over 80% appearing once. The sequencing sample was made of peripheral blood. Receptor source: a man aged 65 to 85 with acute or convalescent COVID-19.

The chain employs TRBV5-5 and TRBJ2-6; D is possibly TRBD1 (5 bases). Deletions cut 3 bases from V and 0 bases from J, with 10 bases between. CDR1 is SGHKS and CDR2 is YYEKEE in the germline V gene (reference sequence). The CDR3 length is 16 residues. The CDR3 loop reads CASSSDSFSGANVLTF. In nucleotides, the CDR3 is TGTGCCAGCAGCTCTGACAGCTTCTCTGGGGCCAACGTCCTGACTTTC.

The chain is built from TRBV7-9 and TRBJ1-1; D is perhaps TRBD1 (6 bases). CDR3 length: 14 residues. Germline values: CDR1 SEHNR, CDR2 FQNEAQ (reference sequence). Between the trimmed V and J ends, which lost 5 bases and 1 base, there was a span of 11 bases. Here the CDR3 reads CASSRDTWNTEAFF. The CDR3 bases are TGTGCCAGCAGCCGGGACACCTGGAACACTGAAGCTTTCTTT.

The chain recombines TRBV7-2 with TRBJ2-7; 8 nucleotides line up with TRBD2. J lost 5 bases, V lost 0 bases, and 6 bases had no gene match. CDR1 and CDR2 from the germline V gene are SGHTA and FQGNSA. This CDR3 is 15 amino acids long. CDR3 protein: CASSLAKVSGNEQYF. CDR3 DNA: TGTGCCAGCAGCTTAGCGAAGGTTAGCGGGAACGAGCAGTACTTC.

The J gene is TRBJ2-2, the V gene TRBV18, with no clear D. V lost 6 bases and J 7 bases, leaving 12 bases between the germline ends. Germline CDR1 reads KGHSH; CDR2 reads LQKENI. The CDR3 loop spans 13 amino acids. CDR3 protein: CASSASQDGELFF. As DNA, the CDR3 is TGTGCCAGCTCTGCCTCGCAGGACGGGGAGCTGTTTTTT. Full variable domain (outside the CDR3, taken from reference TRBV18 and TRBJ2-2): NAGVMQNPRHLVRRRGQEARLRCSPMKGHSHVYWYRQLPEEGLKFMVYLQKENIIDESGMPKERFSAEFPKEGPSILRIQQVVRGDSAAYFCASSASQDGELFFGEGSRLTVL.

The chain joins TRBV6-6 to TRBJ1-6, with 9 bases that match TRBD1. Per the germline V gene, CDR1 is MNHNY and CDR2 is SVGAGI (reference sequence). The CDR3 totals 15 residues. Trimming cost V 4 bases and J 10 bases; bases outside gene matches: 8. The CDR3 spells CASSSTGQGGSPLHF. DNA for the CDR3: TGTGCCAGCAGTTCGACGGGACAGGGAGGCTCACCCCTCCACTTT.

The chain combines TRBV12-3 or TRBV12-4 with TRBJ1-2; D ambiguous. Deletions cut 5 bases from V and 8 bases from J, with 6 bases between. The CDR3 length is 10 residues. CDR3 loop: CASSAEGYTF. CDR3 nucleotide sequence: TGTGCCAGCAGTGCGGAGGGCTACACCTTC.

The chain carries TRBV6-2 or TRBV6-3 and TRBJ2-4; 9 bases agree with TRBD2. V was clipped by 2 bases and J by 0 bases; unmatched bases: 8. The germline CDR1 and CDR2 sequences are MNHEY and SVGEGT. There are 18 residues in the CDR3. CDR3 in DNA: TGTGCCAGCAGTTACACCGCGGGGGGGCCCCTAGCCAAAAACATTCAGTACTTC. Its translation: CASSYTAGGPLAKNIQYF.

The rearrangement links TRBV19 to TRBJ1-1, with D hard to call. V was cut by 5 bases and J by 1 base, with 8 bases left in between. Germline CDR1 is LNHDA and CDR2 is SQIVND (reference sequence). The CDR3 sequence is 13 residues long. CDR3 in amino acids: CASSQAANTEAFF. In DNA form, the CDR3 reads TGTGCCAGTAGTCAGGCAGCGAACACTGAAGCTTTCTTT. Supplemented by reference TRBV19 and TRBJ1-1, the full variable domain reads DGGITQSPKYLFRKEGQNVTLSCEQNLNHDAMYWYRQDPGQGLRLIYYSQIVNDFQKGDIAEGYSVSREKKESFPLTVTSAQKNPTAFYLCASSQAANTEAFFGQGTRLTVV.

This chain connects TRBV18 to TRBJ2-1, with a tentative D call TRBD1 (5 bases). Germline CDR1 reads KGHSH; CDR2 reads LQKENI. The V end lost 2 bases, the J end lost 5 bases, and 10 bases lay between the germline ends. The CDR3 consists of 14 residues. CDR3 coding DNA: TGTGCCAGCTCACCAGCCACAGGCCACAATGAGCAGTTCTTC. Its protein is CASSPATGHNEQFF.

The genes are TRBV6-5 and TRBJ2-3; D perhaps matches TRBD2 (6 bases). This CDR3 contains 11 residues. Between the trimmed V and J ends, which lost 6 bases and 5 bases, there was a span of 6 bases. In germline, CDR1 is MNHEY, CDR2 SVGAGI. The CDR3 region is CASREGDTQYF. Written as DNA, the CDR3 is TGTGCCAGCAGGGAGGGAGATACGCAGTATTTT.

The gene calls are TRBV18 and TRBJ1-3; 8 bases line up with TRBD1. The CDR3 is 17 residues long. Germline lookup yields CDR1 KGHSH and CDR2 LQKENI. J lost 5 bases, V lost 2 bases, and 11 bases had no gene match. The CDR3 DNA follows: TGTGCCAGCTCACCAAGCGGAACTAGACAGGGGCGAAACACCATATATTTT. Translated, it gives CASSPSGTRQGRNTIYF.

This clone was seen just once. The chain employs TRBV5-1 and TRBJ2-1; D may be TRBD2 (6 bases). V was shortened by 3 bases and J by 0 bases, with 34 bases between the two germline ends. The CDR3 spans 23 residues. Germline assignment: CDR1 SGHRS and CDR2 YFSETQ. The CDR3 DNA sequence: TGCGCCAGCAGCTGGCCCCGCCTGGGGGGACCCTTCGACTTGTCGAGCTCCTACAATGAGCAGTTCTTC. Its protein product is CASSWPRLGGPFDLSSSYNEQFF.

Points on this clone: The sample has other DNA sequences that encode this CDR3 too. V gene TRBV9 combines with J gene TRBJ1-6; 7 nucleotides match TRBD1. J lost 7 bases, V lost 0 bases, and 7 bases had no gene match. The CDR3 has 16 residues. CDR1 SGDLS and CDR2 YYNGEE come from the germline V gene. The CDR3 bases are TGTGCCAGCAGCGTAGGAGGAGGCAGGGGGAATTCACCCCTCCACTTT. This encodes CASSVGGGRGNSPLHF.

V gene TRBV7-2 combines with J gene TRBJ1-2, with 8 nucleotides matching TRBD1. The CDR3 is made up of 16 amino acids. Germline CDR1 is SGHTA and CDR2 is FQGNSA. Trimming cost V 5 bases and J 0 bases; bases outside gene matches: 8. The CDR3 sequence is CASSTSGQVTNYGYTF. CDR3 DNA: TGTGCCAGCAGCACCTCGGGACAGGTGACTAACTATGGCTACACCTTC.

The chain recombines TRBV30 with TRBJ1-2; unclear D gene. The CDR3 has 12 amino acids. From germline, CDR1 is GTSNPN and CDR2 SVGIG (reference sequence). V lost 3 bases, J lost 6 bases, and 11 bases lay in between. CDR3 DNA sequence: TGTGCCTGGAGCGCCCAAGCCAATGGCTACACCTTC. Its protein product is CAWSAQANGYTF.

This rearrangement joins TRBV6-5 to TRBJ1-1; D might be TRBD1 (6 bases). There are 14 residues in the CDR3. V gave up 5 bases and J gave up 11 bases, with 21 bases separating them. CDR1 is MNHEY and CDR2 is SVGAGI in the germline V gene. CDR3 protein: CASSLIQGTMRAFF. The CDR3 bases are TGTGCCAGCAGTCTAATACAGGGTACAATGCGCGCTTTCTTT.

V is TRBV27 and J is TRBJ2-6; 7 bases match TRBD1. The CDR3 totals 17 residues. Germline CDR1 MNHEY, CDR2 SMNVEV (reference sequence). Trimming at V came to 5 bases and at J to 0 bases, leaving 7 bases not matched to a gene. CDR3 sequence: CASSTRDSFSGANVLTF. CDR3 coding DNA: TGTGCCAGCAGTACCCGGGACAGCTTCTCTGGGGCCAACGTCCTGACTTTC.

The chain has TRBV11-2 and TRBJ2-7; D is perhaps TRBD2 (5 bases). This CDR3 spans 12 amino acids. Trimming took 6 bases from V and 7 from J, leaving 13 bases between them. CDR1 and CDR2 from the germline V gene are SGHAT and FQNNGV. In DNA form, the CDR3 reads TGTGCCAGCAGATCGGGGAGCGCGGAGCAGTACTTC. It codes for CASRSGSAEQYF.

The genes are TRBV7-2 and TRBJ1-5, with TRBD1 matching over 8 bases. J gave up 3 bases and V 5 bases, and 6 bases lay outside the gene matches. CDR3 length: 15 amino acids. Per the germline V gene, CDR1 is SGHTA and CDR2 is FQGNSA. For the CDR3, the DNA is TGTGCCAGCAGCCGGACAGGGAGCCTCAATCAGCCCCAGCATTTT. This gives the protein CASSRTGSLNQPQHF.

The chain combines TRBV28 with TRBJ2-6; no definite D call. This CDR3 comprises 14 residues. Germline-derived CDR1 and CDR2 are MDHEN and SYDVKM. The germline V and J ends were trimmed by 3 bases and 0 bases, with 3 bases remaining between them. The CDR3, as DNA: TGTGCCAGCAGTTTGAGCTCTGGGGCCAACGTCCTGACTTTC. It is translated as CASSLSSGANVLTF.

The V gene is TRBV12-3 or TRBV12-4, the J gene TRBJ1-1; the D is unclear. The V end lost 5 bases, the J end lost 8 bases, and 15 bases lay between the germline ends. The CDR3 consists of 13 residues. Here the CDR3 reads CASSPTWTQEAFF. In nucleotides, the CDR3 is TGTGCCAGCAGTCCCACCTGGACTCAAGAAGCTTTCTTT.

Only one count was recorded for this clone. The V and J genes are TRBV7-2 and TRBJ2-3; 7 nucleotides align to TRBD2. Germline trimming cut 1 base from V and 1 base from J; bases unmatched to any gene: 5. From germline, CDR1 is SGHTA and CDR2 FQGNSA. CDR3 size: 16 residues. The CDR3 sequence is CASSLESAGGTDTQYF. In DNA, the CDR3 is TGTGCCAGCAGCTTAGAGTCCGCGGGGGGCACAGATACGCAGTATTTT.

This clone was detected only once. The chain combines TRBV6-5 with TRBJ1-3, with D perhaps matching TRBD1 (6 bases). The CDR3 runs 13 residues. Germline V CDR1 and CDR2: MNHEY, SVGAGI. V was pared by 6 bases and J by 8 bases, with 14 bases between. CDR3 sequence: CASSLVRGDTIYF. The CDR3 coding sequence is TGTGCCAGCAGCCTTGTCAGGGGAGACACCATATATTTT.

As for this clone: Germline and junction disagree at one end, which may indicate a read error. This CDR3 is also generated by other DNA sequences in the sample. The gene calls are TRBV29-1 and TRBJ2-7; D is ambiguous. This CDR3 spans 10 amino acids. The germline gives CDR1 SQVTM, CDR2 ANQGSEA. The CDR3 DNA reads TGCAGCGTTCTCTCCGACGAGCAGTACTTC. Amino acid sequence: CSVLSDEQYF.

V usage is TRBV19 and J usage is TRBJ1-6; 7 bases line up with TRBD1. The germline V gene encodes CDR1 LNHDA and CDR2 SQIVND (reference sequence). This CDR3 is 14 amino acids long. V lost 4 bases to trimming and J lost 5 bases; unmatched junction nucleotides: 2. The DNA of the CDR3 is TGTGCCAGTAGTAGTGGGACAGATAATTCACCCCTCCACTTT. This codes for CASSSGTDNSPLHF.